Listed below are T cell receptor beta chains from one sample, sequenced in a study of identical twins. TCRdb reprocessed the 5' RACE reads via MiXCR and lists one record per CDR3 protein. The table includes under 250,000 distinct CDR3 sequences, approximately 7.3% detected once. These records were also assigned to another study, of yellow fever vaccine responses in identical twins.

The sequencing sample was made of CD8+ T cells sorted from blood. The receptors were sampled from a young woman in good health. Each CDR3 is given with its conserved first and last residue. D genes are given only for firm matches. Not every row has a clone size; where given, it reads once, few, many or a size class.

D gene,J gene,clone size,V gene,CDR3 DNA,CDR3 protein
-,TRBJ1-1,few,TRBV3-1,TGTGCCAGCAGCCAAGATCCGATAGGTGTGGGCACTGAAGCTTTCTTT,CASSQDPIGVGTEAFF
TRBD1,TRBJ2-3,many,TRBV27,TGTGCCAGCAAAACAAGGGACAGGCCCACAGATACGCAGTATTTT,CASKTRDRPTDTQYF
-,TRBJ2-1,-,TRBV9,TGTGCCAGCAGCGGCAGGGACGGAGGAGACAATGAGCAGTTCTTC,CASSGRDGGDNEQFF
-,TRBJ2-5,-,TRBV9,TGTGCCAGCAGCGTGGGCGGGACCCAGTACTTC,CASSVGGTQYF
TRBD2,TRBJ2-2,-,TRBV4-2,TGTGCCAGCAGCCAACAACTAGCGGCCGACGGGGAGCTGTTTTTT,CASSQQLAADGELFF
TRBD2,TRBJ2-7,few,TRBV7-6,TGTGCCAGCAGCCCGGGACTAGCGGCGTACGAGCAGTACTTC,CASSPGLAAYEQYF
-,TRBJ2-1,many,TRBV4-1,TGCGCCAGCAGCCATGACAGTCAGGATGAGCAGTTCTTC,CASSHDSQDEQFF
-,TRBJ2-1,many,TRBV12-3/TRBV12-4,TGTGCCAGCAGTTTGGCCGGGTGGGACAATGAGCAGTTCTTC,CASSLAGWDNEQFF
TRBD1,TRBJ2-7,many,TRBV7-9,TGTGCCAGCAGCTTAGCTGGGACAGGGGCTGACGAGCAGTACTTC,CASSLAGTGADEQYF
-,TRBJ1-5,-,TRBV7-8,TGTGCCAGCAGCTTAGCTGGGGGACGGCAGCCCCAGCATTTT,CASSLAGGRQPQHF
-,TRBJ1-2,-,TRBV7-8,TGTGCCAGCAGTAGCTTCGATGAGTACTATGGCTACACCTTC,CASSSFDEYYGYTF
TRBD2,TRBJ2-2,many,TRBV4-2,TGTGCCAGCAGCCAAGACCCAGCGGGAGGAACCGGGGAGCTGTTTTTT,CASSQDPAGGTGELFF
-,TRBJ2-5,few,TRBV28,TGTGCCAGCAGTCCCGGACAGAAAAGACAAGAGACCCAGTACTTC,CASSPGQKRQETQYF
-,TRBJ2-3,many,TRBV12-3/TRBV12-4,TGTGCCAGCAGAAGCACAGATACGCAGTATTTT,CASRSTDTQYF
-,TRBJ2-7,-,TRBV5-1,TGCGCCAGCAGCTTGGAAGGCGGCCCCTACGAGCAGTACTTC,CASSLEGGPYEQYF
-,TRBJ1-1,-,TRBV6-1,TGTGCCAGCAGAGAGGCGAACCGAAACACTGAAGCTTTCTTT,CASREANRNTEAFF
-,TRBJ2-2,few,TRBV7-3,TGTGCCAGCAGCTCACATATAGCCCAAACCGTCGCCCCCGGGGAGCTGTTTTTT,CASSSHIAQTVAPGELFF
-,TRBJ2-7,-,TRBV12-3/TRBV12-4,TGTGCCAGCAGTTTATACGGAGGGGAATACGAGCAGTACTTC,CASSLYGGEYEQYF
TRBD2,TRBJ2-3,many,TRBV15,TGTGCCACCAGCAGAGACACTAGCGGGGGAGATACGCAGTATTTT,CATSRDTSGGDTQYF
-,TRBJ2-1,-,TRBV27,TGTGCCAGCAGTAACGGACTAAGCGGCGGCAATGAGCAGTTCTTC,CASSNGLSGGNEQFF
-,TRBJ2-1,few,TRBV29-1,TGCAGCGTTCGGATCCCCGTGCAGGGTTTCTACAATGAGCAGTTCTTC,CSVRIPVQGFYNEQFF
-,TRBJ2-5,-,TRBV25-1,TGTGCCAGCAGTGCAGGCAGGGGAGGGGAGACCCAGTACTTC,CASSAGRGGETQYF
-,TRBJ2-1,many,TRBV7-9,TGTGCCAGCAGCTTACCCCCGGATGAGCAGTTCTTC,CASSLPPDEQFF
TRBD2,TRBJ2-1,few,TRBV12-3/TRBV12-4,TGTGCCAGCAGTCCTAGCGGGGGCGCGGGAAATGAGCAGTTCTTC,CASSPSGGAGNEQFF
-,TRBJ2-4,-,TRBV7-9,TGTGCCAGCTCAAACCCCAACAGCCAAGCCAAAAACATTCAGTACTTC,CASSNPNSQAKNIQYF
TRBD1,TRBJ1-4,many,TRBV6-1,TGTGCCAGCAGTCCGGACAGGGGAGGTGAAAAACTGTTTTTT,CASSPDRGGEKLFF
-,TRBJ2-7,-,TRBV6-1,TGTGCCAGCAGCCCGACAGAGAATGCCTACGAGCAGTACTTC,CASSPTENAYEQYF
TRBD1,TRBJ1-1,-,TRBV7-9,TGTGCCAGCAGCTTAAATCAGGGGGTAAACACTGAAGCTTTCTTT,CASSLNQGVNTEAFF
-,TRBJ2-5,-,TRBV24-1,TGTGCCACCAGTGATTATGGTCAGAGAGAGACCCAGTACTTC,CATSDYGQRETQYF
TRBD2,TRBJ2-1,few,TRBV6-4,TGTGCCAGCAGTGACTTCCCCGGGACTAGCGGGACTGTCGAGCAGTTCTTC,CASSDFPGTSGTVEQFF
TRBD1,TRBJ2-1,-,TRBV18,TGTGCCAGCTCACCACAGAATGACAGGGGGCCCTACTATTCCTACAATGAGCAGTTCTTC,CASSPQNDRGPYYSYNEQFF
-,TRBJ1-1,few,TRBV12-3/TRBV12-4,TGTGCCAGCAGTTTAAGGGAGAGCGACACTGAAGCTTTCTTT,CASSLRESDTEAFF
-,TRBJ2-3,few,TRBV19,TGTGCCAGTAGTAAGGGCACAGATACGCAGTATTTT,CASSKGTDTQYF
-,TRBJ1-6,few,TRBV7-9,TGTGCCAGCAGCGTCACGGGGTCTAATTCACCCCTCCACTTT,CASSVTGSNSPLHF
-,TRBJ1-6,few,TRBV4-2,TGTGCCAGCAGCCAAACGGATAATTCACCCCTCCACTTT,CASSQTDNSPLHF
-,TRBJ1-1,few,TRBV6-1,TGTGCCAGCAGACCCCGACAGAGGGGCACTGAAGCTTTCTTT,CASRPRQRGTEAFF
TRBD2,TRBJ2-4,many,TRBV14,TGTGCCAGCAGCCCCGGGACTATTTCGAACATTCAGTACTTC,CASSPGTISNIQYF
-,TRBJ2-5,few,TRBV19,TGTGCCAGTACCCTAATCCCGGGACAATGGGAGACCCAGTACTTC,CASTLIPGQWETQYF
TRBD1,TRBJ2-7,few,TRBV24-1,TGTGCCACCGGGACAGGGGCGGCCGACGAGCAGTACTTC,CATGTGAADEQYF
-,TRBJ2-1,-,TRBV12-3/TRBV12-4,TGTGCCAGCAGTTTACAAGGCCGGCAGGGTGAGCAGTTCTTC,CASSLQGRQGEQFF
-,TRBJ2-7,-,TRBV7-2,TGTGCCAGCAGCTTAGTGGATACGGAGCCCTACGAGCAGTACTTC,CASSLVDTEPYEQYF
-,TRBJ2-1,-,TRBV4-2,TGTGCCAGCAGCCAAGTTCTTACAGGCTCCTACAATGAGCAGTTCTTC,CASSQVLTGSYNEQFF
TRBD2,TRBJ2-1,few,TRBV10-2,TGCGCCAGCAGTGAGGAGGCGGGAGCTAGCGGTCACTATGAGCAGTTCTTC,CASSEEAGASGHYEQFF
-,TRBJ2-5,-,TRBV3-1,TGTGCCAGCAGCCAGGGCCTGGGAAGTCAAGAGACCCAGTACTTC,CASSQGLGSQETQYF
-,TRBJ1-5,many,TRBV4-1,TGCGCCAGCAGCCGGCAGGAAACCAATCAGCCCCAGCATTTT,CASSRQETNQPQHF
-,TRBJ2-7,few,TRBV2,TGTGCCAGCAGTGAAGCGGGACCGGGCTACGAGCAGTACTTC,CASSEAGPGYEQYF